This passage covers 20 T cell receptor beta chains from one sample sequenced in a study of T-cell memory formation after mild COVID-19. TCRdb redid the calling of the 5' RACE reads with MiXCR, one entry per CDR3 protein. This table holds roughly 300,000 distinct CDR3 sequences, about 13% found once. Sequencing input: PBMCs or a T cell subset sorted from them (not recorded which). Every receptor here comes from a man between 18 and 35 years old who had mild COVID-19 (a few samples of this study predate the infection). Cell type and time point are not known.

The chain has TRBV5-1 and TRBJ2-2; TRBD1 agrees at 7 bases. Germline CDR1 and CDR2: SGHRS and YFSETQ. Losses at the gene ends were 4 bases for V and 5 bases for J; bases not matched to a gene: 11. This CDR3 is built from 16 residues. The CDR3 sequence is CASSPTGEGETGELFF. The CDR3 DNA sequence: TGCGCCAGCAGCCCTACAGGGGAAGGAGAAACCGGGGAGCTGTTTTTT. Variable domain in full (rest from reference TRBV5-1 and TRBJ2-2): KAGVTQTPRYLIKTRGQQVTLSCSPISGHRSVSWYQQTPGQGLQFLFEYFSETQRNKGNFPGRFSGRQFSNSRSEMNVSTLELGDSALYLCASSPTGEGETGELFFGEGSRLTVL.

The chain carries TRBV4-1 and TRBJ2-2; TRBD1 matches 7 bases. The CDR3 contains 15 residues. With V trimmed by 4 bases and J by 5 bases, 7 bases remained unmatched. The germline V gene encodes CDR1 MGHRA and CDR2 YSYEKL. The CDR3 loop is CASSRQGLETGELFF. For the CDR3, the DNA is TGCGCCAGCAGCCGACAGGGTTTGGAGACCGGGGAGCTGTTTTTT.

The chain carries TRBV7-9 and TRBJ2-5, with a possible D match to TRBD1 (6 bases). CDR3 length: 16 residues. Germline assignment: CDR1 SEHNR and CDR2 FQNEAQ (reference sequence). Trimming shortened V by 5 bases and J by 4 bases, and 20 bases separated the two germline ends. Written as DNA, the CDR3 is TGTGCCAGCAGCACAATACAGGGTTTGCCAGCAGAGACCCAGTACTTC. It yields the protein CASSTIQGLPAETQYF.

There are a few counts of this clonotype. The V call is TRBV20-1, the J call TRBJ2-1; TRBD2 matches at 10 bases. Unmatched junction bases numbered 4, after V lost 0 bases and J lost 2 bases. Germline CDR1 and CDR2: DFQATT and SNEGSKA (reference sequence). This CDR3 is 16 amino acids long. The CDR3 DNA reads as TGCAGTGCTAGAGATGTAGCGGGGGGCGCCTACAATGAGCAGTTCTTC. Its translation is CSARDVAGGAYNEQFF.

This CDR3 is CASSQGPGTYNEQFF. CDR3 nucleotide sequence: TGCGCCAGCAGCCAAGGACCAGGAACCTACAATGAGCAGTTCTTC. The chain recombines TRBV4-1 with TRBJ2-1; D gene unclear. Looked up from germline, CDR1 is MGHRA and CDR2 is YSYEKL. CDR3 length equals 15 residues. V was cut by 1 base and J by 2 bases, with 9 bases left in between.

In its sample, this clonotype was seen a few times. The gene calls are TRBV7-9 and TRBJ2-5; 7 bases match TRBD1. From germline, CDR1 is SEHNR and CDR2 FQNEAQ (reference sequence). The junction had 14 bases not matched to a gene; V was cut back by 5 bases and J by 5 bases. The CDR3 loop spans 16 amino acids. This CDR3 reads CASSPGQAGIGETQYF. The CDR3 DNA sequence: TGTGCCAGCAGCCCCGGACAGGCCGGGATCGGGGAGACCCAGTACTTC.

V usage is TRBV6-5 and J usage is TRBJ1-5, with 8 bases lining up with TRBD1. The CDR3 runs 15 residues. V was pared by 5 bases and J by 7 bases, with 10 bases of the junction left unmatched. CDR1 MNHEY and CDR2 SVGAGI come from the germline V gene. The CDR3 reads CASSPTGTGEQPQHF. CDR3 bases: TGTGCCAGCAGTCCCACCGGGACAGGTGAGCAGCCCCAGCATTTT.

This clonotype was seen more than once but under ten times. This chain joins TRBV11-1 and TRBJ2-7; no reliable D call. This CDR3 is built from 14 residues. The germline CDR1 and CDR2 sequences are SGHAT and FQDESV (reference sequence). Trimming removed 3 bases at V and 2 bases at J, with 11 bases between. This chain's CDR3 is CASSFHMGTYEQYF. The DNA for the CDR3 is TGTGCCAGCAGCTTCCATATGGGCACCTACGAGCAGTACTTC. The full variable domain, completed using reference TRBV11-1 and TRBJ2-7, is EAEVAQSPRYKITEKSQAVAFWCDPISGHATLYWYRQILGQGPELLVQFQDESVVDDSQLPKDRFSAERLKGVDSTLKIQPAELGDSAMYLCASSFHMGTYEQYFGPGTRLTVT.

This clonotype has just a few counts. The chain uses TRBV6-6 and TRBJ2-7; TRBD1 is a possible D gene (5 bases). Germline CDR1 MNHNY, CDR2 SVGAGI (reference sequence). This CDR3 is built from 13 residues. The V end lost 0 bases, the J end lost 3 bases, and 6 bases lay between the germline ends. The CDR3 DNA follows: TGTGCCAGCAGTTACTCGCAGGGCTACGAGCAGTACTTC. Residues: CASSYSQGYEQYF.

This clonotype was picked up many times. This chain joins TRBV2 and TRBJ1-3, with D possibly TRBD1 on 6 matching bases. The CDR3 totals 13 residues. Trimming took off 7 bases at V and 3 bases at J, with 10 bases between the two ends. Germline V CDR1 and CDR2: SNHLY, FYNNEI. The CDR3 sequence: CASKGVYGNTIYF. CDR3 nucleotide sequence: TGTGCCAGCAAGGGGGTTTATGGAAACACCATATATTTT.

This clonotype occurred many times. This rearrangement joins TRBV4-1 to TRBJ2-1; 10 nucleotides agree with TRBD2. CDR1 is MGHRA and CDR2 is YSYEKL in the germline V gene. The length of the CDR3 is 16 residues. The junction had 7 bases not matched to a gene; V was cut back by 2 bases and J by 6 bases. This chain's CDR3 is CASSQILAGVSNEQFF. The DNA of the CDR3 is TGCGCCAGCAGCCAAATCCTAGCGGGGGTGAGCAATGAGCAGTTCTTC.

The chain employs TRBV11-2 and TRBJ2-7, with D tentatively TRBD1 or TRBD2 (5 bases each). Trimming cost V 7 bases and J 6 bases, with 13 bases left between them. CDR1 and CDR2 (germline): SGHAT, FQNNGV. The CDR3 extends over 12 amino acids. CDR3 protein: CASTPGAGEQYV. For the CDR3, the DNA is TGTGCCAGCACCCCCGGGGCCGGCGAGCAGTACGTC.

CDR3 protein: CASGFIYEQYF. The CDR3 DNA is TGTGCTAGTGGTTTCATCTACGAGCAGTACTTC. The genes are TRBV12-5 and TRBJ2-7; D is undetermined. The V gene lost 3 bases and the J gene lost 3 bases, with 3 bases spanning the gap. Germline CDR1 LGHNT, CDR2 FRNRAP. The CDR3 is made up of 11 amino acids.

Points on this clonotype: Relative to the germline gene, one junction end is altered; a read error may explain this. The rearrangement links TRBV12-3 or TRBV12-4 to TRBJ2-4; no clear D gene. There are 14 residues in the CDR3. The CDR3 nucleotides read TGTGCCAGCAGTTTGCGGCAGTCCAAATACATTCAGTACTTC. Its protein product is CASSLRQSKYIQYF.

This clonotype has more than one count but fewer than ten. This sequence joins TRBV12-3 or TRBV12-4 and TRBJ2-3, with D possibly matching TRBD2 (6 bases). CDR3 length: 15 amino acids. Trimming took off 3 bases at V and 0 bases at J, with 10 bases between the two ends. CDR3 in amino acids: CASSFSGVSTDTQYF. CDR3 in DNA: TGTGCCAGCAGTTTTTCGGGGGTGAGCACAGATACGCAGTATTTT.

The table lists this clonotype with a few counts. The CDR3 region is CSVPRTGGYTDTQYF. Here the CDR3 DNA reads TGCAGCGTTCCGCGGACAGGGGGTTACACAGATACGCAGTATTTT. The chain links TRBV29-1 to TRBJ2-3, with 10 bases matching TRBD1. CDR1 and CDR2 from the germline V gene are SQVTM and ANQGSEA. V lost 5 bases, J lost 2 bases, and 7 bases stayed unmatched. This CDR3 is built from 15 residues.

The chain is built from TRBV12-3 or TRBV12-4 and TRBJ1-5, with D uncertain. The CDR3 covers 15 residues. V was trimmed by 7 bases and J by 5 bases, leaving 18 bases between them. CDR3: CASTRTVALDQPQHF. The CDR3 DNA sequence: TGTGCCAGCACCAGGACGGTGGCACTTGATCAGCCCCAGCATTTT.

V is TRBV10-3 and J is TRBJ1-2; D gene ambiguous. Germline CDR1 and CDR2: ENHRY and SYGVKD. The CDR3 is made up of 15 amino acids. Trimming stripped 3 bases from V and 0 bases from J, with 11 bases between. The CDR3 loop is CAISEGWAANYGYTF. Here the CDR3 DNA reads TGTGCCATCAGTGAAGGGTGGGCAGCTAACTATGGCTACACCTTC.

The chain carries TRBV12-3 or TRBV12-4 and TRBJ2-2, with unresolved D. V lost 4 bases, J lost 0 bases, and 6 bases lay in between. The CDR3 length is 14 residues. The CDR3 nucleotides read TGTGCCAGCAGTTGGGTGGCGAACACCGGGGAGCTGTTTTTT. Encoded protein: CASSWVANTGELFF.

This clonotype was recorded a few times. This rearrangement joins TRBV20-1 to TRBJ2-7; D perhaps matches TRBD1 (6 bases). The CDR3 is 17 amino acids. From germline, CDR1 is DFQATT and CDR2 SNEGSKA (reference sequence). V was trimmed by 0 bases and J by 2 bases, leaving 20 bases between them. CDR3 residues: CSARDGRDTGFTYEQYF. The DNA of the CDR3 is TGCAGTGCTAGAGATGGCCGGGACACGGGATTCACCTACGAGCAGTACTTC.